The clone carrying this T cell receptor beta chain appeared a few times. Other DNA sequences in this specimen translate into the identical CDR3. These data come from a study of blood T cell repertoires in COVID-19. Here immunoSEQ multiplex PCR was the method, and the copy in TCRdb shows in-frame clones only, minus some. This table holds about 350,000 clones, roughly 87% found once. Sample: peripheral blood. The TCR was taken from a woman aged 60-75 years with COVID-19, enrolled during active disease.

CDR3 sequence reads: CASSETGNQPQHF. The CDR3, as DNA: TGTGCCAGCAGTGAAACGGGGAATCAGCCCCAGCATTTT. V usage is TRBV6-1 and J usage is TRBJ1-5; D unresolved. V shed 2 bases and J shed 4 bases, with 6 bases lying between them. The V gene's germline CDR1 is MNHNS and CDR2 SASEGT. This CDR3 has 13 residues.